This T cell receptor (beta chain) was recovered during a study of tumor-infiltrating lymphocytes in oesophageal squamous cell carcinoma. TCRdb reprocessed the PCR reads via MiXCR and lists one record per CDR3 protein. The sample yields tens of thousands of distinct CDR3 sequences, about a third seen once. This clonotype has a count of ten or more. The sequencing sample was made of esophageal tumor tissue. The TCR sequence derives from a female donor with esophageal squamous cell carcinoma.

The CDR3 sequence is CASSLPRGGFYEQYF. The CDR3 DNA is TGTGCCAGCAGTTTACCTCGAGGGGGGTTCTACGAGCAGTACTTC. The rearrangement links TRBV28 to TRBJ2-7; tentatively, D is TRBD1 or TRBD2 (6 bases each). Deletions cut 2 bases from V and 3 bases from J, with 14 bases between. The CDR3 length is 15 residues. Germline V gives CDR1 MDHEN, CDR2 SYDVKM.